The sequence of this T cell receptor beta chain was determined in a study of blood T cell repertoires in COVID-19. Study-level information: Sites in the United States, Italy and Spain provided acute and convalescent COVID-19 samples. T cells, B-cell-depleted T cells, or PBMCs supplied cDNA or gDNA.

Unmatched junction bases numbered 3, after V lost 2 bases and J lost 4 bases. Germline V lookup: CDR1 SGHDT, CDR2 YYEEEE. The CDR3 has 14 amino acids. Per the original data handling: Researchers report that nucleated cell counts were estimated from reference gene primer amplification. Sequenced by immunoSEQ multiplex PCR; TCRdb stores in-frame clones only, minus some. Clonal size and the V and J genes are those of that table, whereas D and trimming came from the DNA. Here the sample spans 100,000 or so clones, about 77% being singletons. This chain uses TRBV5-6 with TRBJ2-5; the match to TRBD2 covers 9 bases. Sequences were obtained from peripheral blood. This receptor was identified in a woman aged 70-85 years with acute or convalescent COVID-19. This CDR3 is CASSFSSGGETQYF. The CDR3 region has the DNA TGTGCCAGCAGCTTTAGTAGCGGGGGAGAGACCCAGTACTTC.